The 28 T cell receptor beta chains below all came from one sample that was sequenced in a study of blood T cell repertoires in COVID-19. Method: immunoSEQ multiplex PCR; TCRdb's copy keeps in-frame clones and lacks some. The sample lists about 250,000 clones, around 90% occurring once. Input material: PBMCs or T cells enriched from blood (not recorded which). These receptor sequences come from a woman aged 45-65 years who had recovered from COVID-19.

The gene calls are TRBV30 and TRBJ2-2; tentative D call: TRBD2 (6 bases). The germline CDR1 and CDR2 sequences are GTSNPN and SVGIG (reference sequence). Trimming removed 3 bases from V and 5 bases from J, with 13 bases in between. The CDR3 contains 14 residues. In nucleotides, the CDR3 is TGTGCCTGGAGAGGAGGGACCGCGACCGGGGAGCTGTTTTTT. This codes for CAWRGGTATGELFF.

This chain connects TRBV18 to TRBJ2-7, with D possibly being TRBD2 (6 bases). Trimming took 5 bases from V and 0 from J, leaving 17 bases between them. The CDR3 extends over 16 amino acids. The germline V gene has CDR1 KGHSH and CDR2 LQKENI. The CDR3 reads CASSSTGTGISYEQYF. The CDR3 bases are TGTGCCAGCTCATCGACCGGGACTGGGATCTCCTACGAGCAGTACTTC.

The CDR3 protein is CASSQLAPPRKLYEQYF. The DNA for the CDR3 is TGCGCCAGCAGCCAACTAGCGCCGCCGAGGAAACTCTACGAGCAGTACTTC. V gene TRBV4-1 combines with J gene TRBJ2-7; tentatively, D is TRBD2 (6 bases). This CDR3 region has 17 residues. Germline CDR1 reads MGHRA; CDR2 reads YSYEKL. The ends were cut back, 2 bases at V and 3 bases at J, with 20 bases in the middle.

V and J are TRBV9 and TRBJ2-1; TRBD2 might be the D (6 bases). The V gene's germline CDR1 is SGDLS and CDR2 YYNGEE. CDR3 length: 14 amino acids. Trimming took off 0 bases at V and 8 bases at J, with 12 bases between the two ends. The CDR3 is CASSVDGGGYEQFF. CDR3 nucleotides: TGTGCCAGCAGCGTAGATGGGGGAGGCTATGAGCAGTTCTTC.

CDR3 amino acids: CASSWAARGNTEAFF. Written as DNA, the CDR3 is TGTGCCAGCAGTTGGGCGGCAAGGGGAAACACTGAAGCTTTCTTT. The V call is TRBV28, the J call TRBJ1-1, with D maybe TRBD1 (5 bases). With 4 bases removed from V and 2 bases from J, the gap between germline ends came to 14 bases. The germline CDR1 and CDR2 sequences are MDHEN and SYDVKM. The CDR3 consists of 15 residues.

This rearrangement joins TRBV11-3 to TRBJ2-3, with 7 positions matching TRBD2. Germline-derived CDR1 and CDR2 are SGHNT and YENEEA. V gave up 5 bases and J gave up 1 base; unmatched junction bases: 9. The CDR3 has 16 residues. CDR3 coding DNA: TGTGCCAGCAGCCGAGGGGCCAGCGGGGGCACAGATACGCAGTATTTT. Amino acid sequence: CASSRGASGGTDTQYF.

This clone was detected only once. The chain combines TRBV20-1 with TRBJ1-5; tentative D call: TRBD1 (6 bases). V lost 3 bases, J lost 1 base, and 10 bases lay in between. The CDR3 spans 14 residues. Germline lookup yields CDR1 DFQATT and CDR2 SNEGSKA (reference sequence). The CDR3 coding sequence is TGCAGTGCTAGTCTTCAGGGGAGCAATCAGCCCCAGCATTTT. Translation: CSASLQGSNQPQHF.

The chain combines TRBV6-5 with TRBJ1-2; D ambiguous. Trimming left V 6 bases short and J 0 bases short, with 8 bases between. CDR3 length: 13 residues. The germline V gene encodes CDR1 MNHEY and CDR2 SVGAGI. The CDR3 spells CASRSHSNYGYTF. The CDR3 region has the DNA TGTGCCAGCAGGTCCCACTCTAACTATGGCTACACCTTC.

A single count supports this clone. This chain uses TRBV3-1 (or the pseudogene TRBV3-2) with TRBJ1-1; D perhaps matches TRBD1 (6 bases). Germline V gene data show CDR1 as LGHDT and CDR2 as YNNKEL (reference sequence). V was trimmed by 2 bases and J by 10 bases, leaving 14 bases between them. This CDR3 has 13 residues. CDR3 amino acids: CASSQLQGGGAFF. CDR3 DNA sequence: TGTGCCAGCAGCCAATTACAGGGTGGAGGAGCTTTCTTT.

The CDR3 coding sequence is TGTGCCAGCAGTCCCGGGACAGACTCCTACGAGCAGTACTTC. Protein sequence: CASSPGTDSYEQYF. The chain employs TRBV28 and TRBJ2-7, with 7 bases that match TRBD1. The CDR3 has 14 amino acids. V dropped 5 bases and J dropped 0; count of bases not matched to a gene: 4. Per germline, CDR1 MDHEN and CDR2 SYDVKM.

The chain couples TRBV7-2 to TRBJ2-1, with a tentative D call TRBD1 (7 bases). The CDR3 contains 19 residues. Germline CDR1 and CDR2: SGHTA and FQGNSA. V lost 5 bases to trimming and J lost 0 bases, with 23 bases between them. CDR3 nucleotide sequence: TGTGCCAGCAGCCCCCTAGGGCGGGACAGACTTAGCTCCTACAATGAGCAGTTCTTC. Amino acids: CASSPLGRDRLSSYNEQFF.

The genes are TRBV4-1 and TRBJ2-2, with 13 nucleotides matching TRBD2. CDR1 MGHRA and CDR2 YSYEKL come from the germline V gene. V was pared by 5 bases and J by 9 bases, with 12 bases of the junction left unmatched. This CDR3 comprises 17 residues. CDR3 nucleotides: TGCGCCAGCAGCACCCGACTAGCGGGAGGCCCTAGGCGGGAGCTGTTTTTT. This sequence encodes CASSTRLAGGPRRELFF.

The chain joins TRBV19 to TRBJ1-2, with TRBD1 matching 8 bases. The germline gives CDR1 LNHDA, CDR2 SQIVND (reference sequence). The ends lost 7 bases at V and 6 bases at J; junction bases unmatched: 10. The CDR3 covers 14 residues. The CDR3: CASTYQRTGNGYTF. CDR3 bases: TGTGCCAGTACCTATCAAAGGACAGGGAATGGCTACACCTTC.

This chain connects TRBV11-2 to TRBJ2-3; tentative D call: TRBD2 (5 bases). V was trimmed by 5 bases and J by 2 bases, leaving 11 bases between them. CDR3 length equals 14 residues. Per the germline V gene, CDR1 is SGHAT and CDR2 is FQNNGV. The CDR3 DNA is TGTGCCAGCAGCCTGCGGGCATCCACAGATACGCAGTATTTT. Translating it yields CASSLRASTDTQYF.

The chain links TRBV19 to TRBJ2-5; 9 bases line up with TRBD1. Germline V lookup: CDR1 LNHDA, CDR2 SQIVND (reference sequence). V dropped 5 bases and J dropped 5; count of bases not matched to a gene: 6. The CDR3 is 14 residues long. The CDR3 loop is CASSQTGGPETQYF. CDR3 bases: TGTGCCAGTAGTCAGACAGGGGGACCGGAGACCCAGTACTTC.

The rearrangement links TRBV7-2 to TRBJ1-1, with 7 bases aligning to TRBD1. The length of the CDR3 is 14 residues. Germline values: CDR1 SGHTA, CDR2 FQGNSA. Germline trimming cut 5 bases from V and 3 bases from J; bases unmatched to any gene: 6. As DNA, the CDR3 is TGTGCCAGCAGCACGACAGGGTTTCACACTGAAGCTTTCTTT. As protein: CASSTTGFHTEAFF. Together with reference TRBV7-2 and TRBJ1-1, the CDR3 gives the full variable domain: GAGVSQSPSNKVTEKGKDVELRCDPISGHTALYWYRQSLGQGLEFLIYFQGNSAPDKSGLPSDRFSAERTGGSVSTLTIQRTQQEDSAVYLCASSTTGFHTEAFFGQGTRLTVV.

CDR3 sequence reads: CASSLRGQTYYEQYF. The CDR3 nucleotides are TGTGCCAGCAGCCTTCGCGGACAGACTTACTACGAGCAGTACTTC. The rearrangement uses TRBV11-2 and TRBJ2-7; maybe TRBD1 (6 bases). The CDR3 runs 15 residues. The V end lost 5 bases, the J end lost 3 bases, and 17 bases lay between the germline ends. The V gene's germline CDR1 is SGHAT and CDR2 FQNNGV.

J is TRBJ2-4 and V is TRBV29-1, with 11 nucleotides matching TRBD2. Trimming took 4 bases from V and 6 from J; bases not matched to a gene: 5. In germline, CDR1 is SQVTM, CDR2 ANQGSEA. The CDR3 runs to 14 residues. As DNA, the CDR3 is TGCAGCGTTGGGGCCGGGACTAGCGGAAACATTCAGTACTTC. This sequence encodes CSVGAGTSGNIQYF.

The chain employs TRBV28 and TRBJ1-4, with 7 positions matching TRBD1. The CDR3 covers 14 residues. Germline loops: CDR1 MDHEN, CDR2 SYDVKM. The V segment lost 6 bases and the J segment 4 bases; nucleotides outside the gene matches: 5. CDR3 sequence: CASSPTGDNEKLFF. CDR3 coding DNA: TGTGCCAGCAGCCCAACAGGGGATAATGAAAAACTGTTTTTT.

The chain couples TRBV18 to TRBJ1-3, with TRBD1 identical over 7 bases. Germline V gene lookup returns CDR1 KGHSH and CDR2 LQKENI. Losses at the gene ends were 1 base for V and 1 base for J; bases not matched to a gene: 7. This CDR3 is 17 amino acids long. The CDR3 sequence: CASSPLMDRQSGNTIYF. CDR3 in DNA: TGTGCCAGCTCACCACTAATGGACAGGCAGTCTGGAAACACCATATATTTT.

The V and J genes are TRBV19 and TRBJ2-2; 8 bases match TRBD2. The germline gives CDR1 LNHDA, CDR2 SQIVND (reference sequence). The V gene end was trimmed by 3 bases and the J gene end by 6 bases; junction bases not matched to a gene: 3. The CDR3 covers 14 residues. For the CDR3, the DNA is TGTGCCAGTAGTATCCGGGAGGGCCCCGGGGAGCTGTTTTTT. Translated: CASSIREGPGELFF.

V gene TRBV5-6 combines with J gene TRBJ2-1, with TRBD2 matching 8 bases. The CDR3 covers 14 residues. Trimming at V came to 4 bases and at J to 3 bases, leaving 3 bases not matched to a gene. Germline V gene sequence: CDR1 SGHDT, CDR2 YYEEEE. CDR3 bases: TGTGCCAGCAGCCGGACTAGCAGCTACAATGAGCAGTTCTTC. Encoded protein: CASSRTSSYNEQFF.

The chain uses TRBV30 and TRBJ1-1, with D maybe TRBD1 (5 bases). With 8 bases removed from V and 2 bases from J, the gap between germline ends came to 9 bases. Germline CDR1 GTSNPN, CDR2 SVGIG (reference sequence). The CDR3 has 11 amino acids. The CDR3 sequence is CAGRENTEAFF. CDR3 nucleotides: TGTGCCGGCAGGGAAAACACTGAAGCTTTCTTT.

V usage is TRBV5-1 and J usage is TRBJ2-1, with D unresolved. V shed 3 bases and J shed 4 bases, with 2 bases lying between them. The germline gives CDR1 SGHRS, CDR2 YFSETQ. CDR3 length equals 11 residues. CDR3 bases: TGCGCCAGCAGCTCGTACAATGAGCAGTTCTTC. Translated: CASSSYNEQFF.

The chain joins TRBV7-6 to TRBJ2-2; 9 nucleotides align to TRBD2. CDR1 is SGHVS and CDR2 is FNYEAQ in the germline V gene. V dropped 4 bases and J dropped 4; count of bases not matched to a gene: 4. The CDR3 length is 15 residues. CDR3: CASSSGLAPTGELFF. Written as DNA, the CDR3 is TGTGCCAGCAGCTCAGGACTAGCGCCCACCGGGGAGCTGTTTTTT.

The chain uses TRBV12-5 and TRBJ1-5; 7 bases are shared with TRBD1. The CDR3 is 16 amino acids. After removal of 0 bases from V and 2 bases from J, the junction contained 4 bases not matched to a gene. Per germline, CDR1 LGHNT and CDR2 FRNRAP. The DNA for the CDR3 is TGTGCTAGTGGTTTGGTCCCCGGGACAGGCAATCAGCCCCAGCATTTT. Amino acid sequence: CASGLVPGTGNQPQHF.

V is TRBV5-1 and J is TRBJ1-1; TRBD1 matches at 7 bases. This CDR3 spans 14 amino acids. Germline-derived CDR1 and CDR2 are SGHRS and YFSETQ. The J segment lost 4 bases and the V segment lost 4 bases, leaving 7 bases of the junction unmatched. Here the CDR3 reads CASSLRQGPTEAFF. CDR3 DNA sequence: TGCGCCAGCAGCCTAAGACAGGGTCCCACTGAAGCTTTCTTT. Drawing the rest from reference TRBV5-1 and TRBJ1-1, the complete variable domain is KAGVTQTPRYLIKTRGQQVTLSCSPISGHRSVSWYQQTPGQGLQFLFEYFSETQRNKGNFPGRFSGRQFSNSRSEMNVSTLELGDSALYLCASSLRQGPTEAFFGQGTRLTVV.

The chain recombines TRBV12-3 or TRBV12-4 with TRBJ1-2; tentatively, D is TRBD1 (5 bases). The V and J ends lost 6 bases and 1 base respectively, with 9 bases between them. The CDR3 spans 13 residues. Here the CDR3 DNA reads TGTGCCAGCAGCCAAAGGGGTAACTATGGCTACACCTTC. It codes for CASSQRGNYGYTF.